Below are 22 T cell receptor beta chains sequenced from a single sample in a study of blood T cell repertoires in COVID-19. Generated by immunoSEQ multiplex PCR, the TCRdb table keeps only in-frame clones and is missing some. Among about 200,000 clones listed, about 88% were seen once. Material for sequencing was peripheral blood. The source of these receptors is a woman aged 80 or over with acute or convalescent COVID-19.

The rearrangement links TRBV7-9 to TRBJ2-7; maybe TRBD2 (6 bases). Trimming took 3 bases from V and 2 from J, leaving 14 bases between them. This CDR3 is built from 15 residues. The germline CDR1 and CDR2 sequences are SEHNR and FQNEAQ (reference sequence). The CDR3 sequence: CASSFLGLPTYEQYF. In DNA form, the CDR3 reads TGTGCCAGCAGCTTCTTGGGACTCCCTACCTACGAGCAGTACTTC. The full variable domain, its missing parts supplied by reference TRBV7-9 and TRBJ2-7, is DTGVSQNPRHKITKRGQNVTFRCDPISEHNRLYWYRQTLGQGPEFLTYFQNEAQLEKSRLLSDRFSAERPKGSFSTLEIQRTEQGDSAMYLCASSFLGLPTYEQYFGPGTRLTVT.

CDR3 nucleotides: TGTGCCAGCAGCTTTCGACAGGACGTGGGGAATAAGCAGTTCTTC. Protein product: CASSFRQDVGNKQFF. The rearrangement uses TRBV7-2 and TRBJ2-1; D perhaps matches TRBD1 (6 bases). This CDR3 is 15 amino acids long. Germline V gene sequence: CDR1 SGHTA, CDR2 FQGNSA. Trimming removed 3 bases at V and 11 bases at J, with 20 bases between.

The CDR3 loop reads CASSPTSGRAYEQFF. CDR3 in DNA: TGTGCCAGCAGCCCGACTAGCGGGAGGGCCTATGAGCAGTTCTTC. The chain has TRBV27 and TRBJ2-1; 14 bases map to TRBD2. After removal of 6 bases from V and 8 bases from J, the junction contained 6 bases not matched to a gene. Germline CDR1 and CDR2: MNHEY and SMNVEV (reference sequence). The CDR3 extends over 15 amino acids.

The V and J genes are TRBV23-1 and TRBJ2-6; the match to TRBD1 covers 9 bases. TRBV23-1 is an ORF, and what it does is uncertain. This CDR3 has 17 amino acids. The V and J ends lost 8 bases and 2 bases, in that order; junction bases with no gene match: 10. The chain's CDR3 is CASEPPHRGPGANVLTF. The CDR3 region has the DNA TGCGCCAGCGAGCCGCCCCACAGGGGGCCTGGGGCCAACGTCCTGACTTTC.

V is TRBV5-1 and J is TRBJ1-4; 7 bases align to TRBD1. The CDR3 extends over 15 amino acids. Unmatched junction bases numbered 7, after V lost 4 bases and J lost 4 bases. Germline V gene sequence: CDR1 SGHRS, CDR2 YFSETQ. The CDR3, as DNA: TGCGCCAGCAGCCCACGGGACAGCATTAATGAAAAACTGTTTTTT. It is translated as CASSPRDSINEKLFF.

V usage is TRBV7-2 and J usage is TRBJ2-3, with D tentatively TRBD2 (6 bases). This CDR3 has 15 residues. Germline assignment: CDR1 SGHTA and CDR2 FQGNSA. The germline V and J ends were trimmed by 7 bases and 2 bases, with 16 bases remaining between them. CDR3 in amino acids: CASTLWGVATDTQYF. The CDR3, as DNA: TGTGCCAGCACCCTGTGGGGGGTCGCCACAGATACGCAGTATTTT.

Turning to this clone: Other DNA variants within this sample encode the same CDR3. The chain carries TRBV18 and TRBJ2-5; TRBD1 aligns across 9 bases. Per germline, CDR1 KGHSH and CDR2 LQKENI. The CDR3 consists of 14 residues. The V and J ends lost 3 bases and 3 bases, in that order; junction bases with no gene match: 2. The CDR3 reads CASSPRTGEETQYF. Written as DNA, the CDR3 is TGTGCCAGCTCACCCCGGACAGGGGAAGAGACCCAGTACTTC.

This clone was found a few times. CDR3 nucleotide sequence: TGTGCCAGCTCCGCCCTCGGGGGCTCCTATAATTCACCCCTCCACTTT. It translates to CASSALGGSYNSPLHF. The chain carries TRBV4-2 and TRBJ1-6, with D tentatively TRBD1 (5 bases). The CDR3 is made up of 16 amino acids. V lost 8 bases, J lost 0 bases, and 14 bases lay in between. Germline lookup yields CDR1 LGHNA and CDR2 YNFKEQ.

V and J are TRBV18 and TRBJ2-4; maybe TRBD2 (7 bases). Germline V CDR1 and CDR2: KGHSH, LQKENI. V lost 0 bases and J lost 6, with 12 bases in between. CDR3 size: 15 residues. CDR3 nucleotides: TGTGCCAGCTCACCACCCGAGGGAGGGGGAAACATTCAGTACTTC. It specifies CASSPPEGGGNIQYF.

The rearrangement links TRBV19 to TRBJ1-4; D may be TRBD1 (6 bases). V lost 4 bases to trimming and J lost 0 bases, with 12 bases between them. This CDR3 has 16 residues. Germline V lookup: CDR1 LNHDA, CDR2 SQIVND (reference sequence). The CDR3 is CASSRTALATNEKLFF. In DNA form, the CDR3 reads TGTGCCAGTAGTAGGACAGCACTTGCAACTAATGAAAAACTGTTTTTT.

This clone was found many times. This chain's CDR3 is CASSLEPSGSNEQFF. In DNA form, the CDR3 reads TGCGCCAGCAGCTTGGAGCCTAGCGGGAGTAATGAGCAGTTCTTC. The chain uses TRBV5-1 and TRBJ2-1, with TRBD2 identical over 10 bases. Germline trimming cut 0 bases from V and 7 bases from J; bases unmatched to any gene: 4. The CDR3 sequence is 15 residues long. Germline V CDR1 and CDR2: SGHRS, YFSETQ.

This sequence joins TRBV6-5 and TRBJ2-7, with D unclear. The germline gives CDR1 MNHEY, CDR2 SVGAGI. The V end was cut by 2 bases, the J end by 1 base, with 15 bases between. CDR3 length equals 16 residues. This CDR3 is CASSYKPSLVSYEQYF. In DNA, the CDR3 is TGTGCCAGCAGTTACAAGCCCTCCCTAGTTTCCTACGAGCAGTACTTC.

The rearrangement joins TRBV18 to TRBJ1-2; TRBD1 is a possible D gene (5 bases). CDR1 KGHSH and CDR2 LQKENI come from the germline V gene. This CDR3 comprises 16 residues. V was clipped by 2 bases and J by 0 bases, with 13 bases between them. CDR3 residues: CASSPIGAGANYGYTF. CDR3 nucleotide sequence: TGTGCCAGCTCACCAATTGGGGCAGGCGCTAACTATGGCTACACCTTC.

The chain combines TRBV7-2 with TRBJ2-1; D may be TRBD2 (5 bases). Per germline, CDR1 SGHTA and CDR2 FQGNSA. Between the trimmed V and J ends, which lost 2 bases and 0 bases, there was a span of 11 bases. The CDR3 totals 16 residues. DNA for the CDR3: TGTGCCAGCAGCTTACGAGGGCCTAGCTCCTACAATGAGCAGTTCTTC. It codes for CASSLRGPSSYNEQFF. The entire variable domain, with the rest obtained from reference TRBV7-2 and TRBJ2-1, is as follows: GAGVSQSPSNKVTEKGKDVELRCDPISGHTALYWYRQSLGQGLEFLIYFQGNSAPDKSGLPSDRFSAERTGGSVSTLTIQRTQQEDSAVYLCASSLRGPSSYNEQFFGPGTRLTVL.

This rearrangement joins TRBV18 to TRBJ2-7, with a possible D match to TRBD2 (5 bases). Germline CDR1 reads KGHSH; CDR2 reads LQKENI. There are 13 residues in the CDR3. The ends were cut back, 5 bases at V and 6 bases at J, with 14 bases in the middle. CDR3 coding DNA: TGTGCCAGCTCAGTCGGGGTCGTCTCCGAGCAGTACTTC. Translating it yields CASSVGVVSEQYF.

The chain recombines TRBV7-9 with TRBJ1-1; tentatively, D is TRBD1 (6 bases). CDR3 length: 15 residues. CDR1 and CDR2 from the germline V gene are SEHNR and FQNEAQ (reference sequence). Trimming removed 5 bases from V and 0 bases from J, with 13 bases in between. The CDR3 is CASSGFRGVNTEAFF. DNA of the CDR3: TGTGCCAGCAGCGGATTCAGGGGAGTGAACACTGAAGCTTTCTTT. Full variable domain (outside the CDR3, taken from reference TRBV7-9 and TRBJ1-1): DTGVSQNPRHKITKRGQNVTFRCDPISEHNRLYWYRQTLGQGPEFLTYFQNEAQLEKSRLLSDRFSAERPKGSFSTLEIQRTEQGDSAMYLCASSGFRGVNTEAFFGQGTRLTVV.

This chain links TRBV4-3 with TRBJ1-6, with D unresolved. V lost 0 bases and J lost 7, with 10 bases in between. Germline V gene data show CDR1 as LGHNA and CDR2 as YSLEER. CDR3 length: 15 amino acids. The DNA for the CDR3 is TGCGCCAGCAGCCAAGACTTACAGTCAAATTCACCCCTCCACTTT. As protein: CASSQDLQSNSPLHF.

The chain carries TRBV7-2 and TRBJ1-6; D is ambiguous. This CDR3 is 16 amino acids long. The V and J ends lost 0 bases and 0 bases respectively, with 6 bases between them. The germline CDR1 and CDR2 sequences are SGHTA and FQGNSA. The CDR3 region has the DNA TGTGCCAGCAGCTTAGCGGTGAGCTCCTATAATTCACCCCTCCACTTT. Its translation is CASSLAVSSYNSPLHF.

The CDR3 protein is CASSVGLAGGPGYEQFF. CDR3 nucleotide sequence: TGTGCCAGCAGTGTGGGACTAGCGGGAGGGCCAGGTTATGAGCAGTTCTTC. The chain is built from TRBV28 and TRBJ2-1; 16 bases line up with TRBD2. The V segment lost 5 bases and the J segment 8 bases; nucleotides outside the gene matches: 9. Looked up from germline, CDR1 is MDHEN and CDR2 is SYDVKM. This CDR3 has 17 amino acids.

The rearrangement uses TRBV25-1 and TRBJ2-2, with 10 bases identical to TRBD2. V dropped 3 bases and J dropped 6; count of bases not matched to a gene: 7. The CDR3 runs to 16 residues. CDR1 and CDR2 from the germline V gene are MGHDK and SYGVNS. CDR3 region: CASSEGSGRASGELFF. CDR3 sequence (DNA): TGTGCCAGCAGTGAGGGAAGCGGGAGGGCCTCCGGGGAGCTGTTTTTT.

The chain uses TRBV7-9 and TRBJ2-7; D is unclear. V lost 1 base and J lost 3, with 10 bases in between. Germline CDR1 reads SEHNR; CDR2 reads FQNEAQ (reference sequence). The CDR3 extends over 14 amino acids. The CDR3 nucleotides are TGTGCCAGCAGCTTAGGAGTCTCAGGCTACGAGCAGTACTTC. This sequence encodes CASSLGVSGYEQYF.

This clone was seen only a few times. This sequence joins TRBV6-4 and TRBJ1-2; D is perhaps TRBD1 (5 bases). The V gene's germline CDR1 is MRHNA and CDR2 SNTAGT. V was pared by 7 bases and J by 4 bases, with 13 bases between. The CDR3 is 13 amino acids. The CDR3 loop reads CASTFRASYGYTF. In DNA, the CDR3 is TGTGCCAGCACCTTCAGGGCTTCCTATGGCTACACCTTC.